Each of the 24 T cell receptor beta chains below was sequenced from the same sample in a study of read filtering for tumor transcriptome and immune sequencing. This library used roughly 400 ng RNA and molecular barcoded adaptors spanning alpha/delta and beta/gamma chains. Using its own MiXCR run on the reads, TCRdb lists one record per CDR3 protein. This sample carries about 130,000 distinct CDR3 sequences, 13% of them seen once, and the ten largest clones take 9.5% to 11%. Source material: a population of CD138-negative cells sorted from bone marrow. The receptors stem from a donor aged 40 or older with multiple myeloma.

The table lists this clonotype with many counts. Relative to the germline gene, one junction end is altered; a read error may explain this. The rearrangement links TRBV29-1 to TRBJ2-6, with D possibly being TRBD2 (6 bases). Looked up from germline, CDR1 is SQVTM and CDR2 is ANQGSEA. This CDR3 comprises 14 residues. The CDR3 loop is CSVEAGSGANVLTF. As DNA, the CDR3 is TGCAGCGTCGAAGCGGGCTCTGGGGCCAACGTCCTGACTTTC.

The chain couples TRBV11-2 to TRBJ2-7; 8 nucleotides line up with TRBD2. The germline V gene encodes CDR1 SGHAT and CDR2 FQNNGV. V shed 5 bases and J 7 bases; nucleotides not matched to a gene: 7. The CDR3 covers 13 residues. The DNA for the CDR3 is TGTGCCAGCAGCCCGGGGGGGGCTCGGGAGCAGTACTTC. This codes for CASSPGGAREQYF.

V gene TRBV5-1 combines with J gene TRBJ1-2, with 7 nucleotides matching TRBD1. Germline V gives CDR1 SGHRS, CDR2 YFSETQ. This CDR3 region has 13 residues. V dropped 4 bases and J dropped 9; count of bases not matched to a gene: 9. CDR3 DNA sequence: TGCGCCAGCAGCCTAGGAGACAGGGATCGCTACACCTTC. This gives the protein CASSLGDRDRYTF.

Ten or more counts support this clonotype. The genes are TRBV3-1 and TRBJ1-1, with 10 bases aligning to TRBD1. Germline V CDR1 and CDR2: LGHDT, YNNKEL (reference sequence). Trimming cost V 1 base and J 3 bases; bases outside gene matches: 2. The CDR3 is made up of 15 amino acids. The CDR3 bases are TGTGCCAGCAGCCAAGTTGGGACAGGGGACACTGAAGCTTTCTTT. Translating it yields CASSQVGTGDTEAFF.

Ten or more counts support this clonotype. The chain combines TRBV3-1 with TRBJ1-4; D perhaps matches TRBD1 (5 bases). Germline assignment: CDR1 LGHDT and CDR2 YNNKEL (reference sequence). V shed 3 bases and J shed 6 bases, with 17 bases lying between them. The length of the CDR3 is 16 residues. The CDR3, as DNA: TGTGCCAGCAGCCAGGGGGATGGCCCCGCGGATGAAAAACTGTTTTTT. It specifies CASSQGDGPADEKLFF.

There are many counts of this clonotype. V is TRBV20-1 and J is TRBJ2-2; D possibly matches TRBD1 or TRBD2 (7 bases each). The CDR3 loop spans 14 amino acids. Germline assignment: CDR1 DFQATT and CDR2 SNEGSKA (reference sequence). V lost 6 bases and J lost 4, with 15 bases in between. CDR3 bases: TGCAGTGCCCCAGGGGGGGGGTCCACCGGGGAGCTGTTTTTT. It translates to CSAPGGGSTGELFF.

In this sample, this clonotype turned up many times. This sequence joins TRBV7-9 and TRBJ2-1; a weak D match, TRBD2 (5 bases). The germline V gene encodes CDR1 SEHNR and CDR2 FQNEAQ (reference sequence). V shed 4 bases and J shed 5 bases, with 18 bases lying between them. The CDR3 runs to 16 residues. CDR3 nucleotides: TGTGCCAGCAGCTCAGCGGCGACCGCCGGCGACAATGAGCAGTTCTTC. Translating gives CASSSAATAGDNEQFF.

V usage is TRBV7-2 and J usage is TRBJ1-4; no reliable D call. The ends were cut back, 8 bases at V and 10 bases at J, with 14 bases in the middle. Per the germline V gene, CDR1 is SGHTA and CDR2 is FQGNSA. The length of the CDR3 is 12 residues. The CDR3 loop reads CASRTGNGKLFF. CDR3 nucleotide sequence: TGTGCCAGCCGGACGGGGAACGGAAAACTGTTTTTT.

Many counts were recorded for this clonotype. The chain's CDR3 is CASSIPVGGTDTQYF. CDR3 nucleotide sequence: TGTGCCAGTAGTATACCCGTCGGCGGCACAGATACGCAGTATTTT. The chain employs TRBV19 and TRBJ2-3; D not certain. This CDR3 has 15 residues. CDR1 and CDR2 from the germline V gene are LNHDA and SQIVND (reference sequence). V gave up 2 bases and J gave up 1 base, with 10 bases separating them.

A few counts support this clonotype. A much larger clone differs by one base, so this may be a read error. The CDR3 DNA sequence: TGCAGCGTTCGACGACAGAGCGAAGAGACCCAGTACTTC. This encodes CSVRRQSEETQYF. The genes are TRBV29-1 and TRBJ2-5, with a tentative D call TRBD1 (5 bases). Trimming removed 5 bases from V and 3 bases from J, with 13 bases in between. The CDR3 extends over 13 amino acids. The V gene's germline CDR1 is SQVTM and CDR2 ANQGSEA.

There are many counts of this clonotype. The rearrangement uses TRBV29-1 and TRBJ1-5; D gene ambiguous. This CDR3 comprises 13 residues. V lost 6 bases to trimming and J lost 3 bases, with 12 bases between them. Germline V gives CDR1 SQVTM, CDR2 ANQGSEA. CDR3 coding DNA: TGCAGCGTCACCTGGGCCATCAATCAGCCCCAGCATTTT. It codes for CSVTWAINQPQHF.

Note on this clonotype: Only one base separates this from a far larger clonotype, so it likely reflects a read error. Since the CDR3 does not end with the conserved phenylalanine or tryptophan, this likely comes from a read error. The V call is TRBV7-8, the J call TRBJ1-4, with D unresolved. Germline V gene sequence: CDR1 SGHVS, CDR2 FQNEAQ. The V end lost 5 bases, the J end lost 6 bases, and 16 bases lay between the germline ends. CDR3 length: 15 amino acids. This chain's CDR3 is CASSPVVGSDEKLFS. The CDR3 DNA is TGTGCCAGCAGCCCAGTTGTCGGTAGTGATGAAAAACTGTTTTCT.

This clonotype was picked up many times. The chain uses TRBV20-1 and TRBJ2-7, with 8 positions matching TRBD1. V lost 2 bases, J lost 2 bases, and 5 bases stayed unmatched. Per the germline V gene, CDR1 is DFQATT and CDR2 is SNEGSKA (reference sequence). This CDR3 comprises 14 residues. The CDR3 sequence is CSARRQGTAYEQYF. Here the CDR3 DNA reads TGCAGTGCTAGACGACAGGGGACGGCCTACGAGCAGTACTTC.

This clonotype was picked up many times. The V gene is TRBV29-1, the J gene TRBJ1-2; 9 positions agree with TRBD1. Germline CDR1 is SQVTM and CDR2 is ANQGSEA. The CDR3 contains 14 residues. Losses at the gene ends were 6 bases for V and 2 bases for J; bases not matched to a gene: 7. CDR3 sequence (DNA): TGCAGCGTCTCTGGACAGGGGAGGAACTATGGCTACACCTTC. Encoded protein: CSVSGQGRNYGYTF.

In its sample, this clonotype was seen many times. The V and J genes are TRBV11-2 and TRBJ1-5; a possible D gene is TRBD1 (6 bases). Germline V gene data show CDR1 as SGHAT and CDR2 as FQNNGV. V was trimmed by 5 bases and J by 5 bases, leaving 10 bases between them. This CDR3 has 13 amino acids. This CDR3 is CASSLQGHQPQHF. The CDR3 region has the DNA TGTGCCAGCAGCCTACAGGGTCATCAGCCCCAGCATTTT.

The table lists this clonotype with many counts. The chain links TRBV5-6 to TRBJ1-6; D gene unclear. V was clipped by 2 bases and J by 9 bases, with 12 bases between them. The CDR3 has 14 amino acids. Germline lookup yields CDR1 SGHDT and CDR2 YYEEEE. The CDR3 bases are TGTGCCAGCAGCTTTGGCGGGCCGGGTTCACCCCTCCACTTT. It yields the protein CASSFGGPGSPLHF.

Ten or more counts support this clonotype. This chain joins TRBV20-1 and TRBJ1-1, with TRBD1 matching 8 bases. Unmatched junction bases numbered 7, after V lost 6 bases and J lost 4 bases. The CDR3 is 13 residues long. The germline gives CDR1 DFQATT, CDR2 SNEGSKA (reference sequence). The DNA of the CDR3 is TGCAGTGCAACCGGGACAGGCGCCACTGAAGCTTTCTTT. Encoded protein: CSATGTGATEAFF.

This clonotype was counted ten times or more. The V call is TRBV7-8, the J call TRBJ2-7; the D gene is possibly TRBD1 (6 bases). Trimming removed 5 bases from V and 0 bases from J, with 11 bases in between. Germline V lookup: CDR1 SGHVS, CDR2 FQNEAQ. The length of the CDR3 is 14 residues. The CDR3 here is CASSPSTGSYEQYF. For the CDR3, the DNA is TGTGCCAGCAGCCCCTCGACAGGCTCCTACGAGCAGTACTTC.

The table lists this clonotype with many counts. The rearrangement joins TRBV5-1 to TRBJ2-3; perhaps TRBD2 as D (6 bases). From germline, CDR1 is SGHRS and CDR2 YFSETQ. The CDR3 is 16 amino acids. The ends were cut back, 0 bases at V and 2 bases at J, with 13 bases in the middle. The CDR3 loop is CASSLGLTSPTDTQYF. The CDR3 DNA is TGCGCCAGCAGCTTGGGCCTTACTAGCCCCACAGATACGCAGTATTTT.

Many counts were recorded for this clonotype. This chain links TRBV5-1 with TRBJ2-1; 12 bases line up with TRBD2. The J segment lost 7 bases and the V segment lost 3 bases, leaving 11 bases of the junction unmatched. Germline loops: CDR1 SGHRS, CDR2 YFSETQ. This CDR3 contains 17 residues. The CDR3 protein is CASSWGDGLAGRNEQFF. In DNA form, the CDR3 reads TGCGCCAGCAGCTGGGGAGACGGACTAGCGGGAAGGAATGAGCAGTTCTTC.

This clonotype occurred many times. The V and J genes are TRBV7-9 and TRBJ1-2; no clear D gene. Germline assignment: CDR1 SEHNR and CDR2 FQNEAQ (reference sequence). V was pared by 0 bases and J by 6 bases, with 29 bases between. This CDR3 comprises 20 residues. CDR3 residues: CASSLAFNWPVAQSDDGYTF. CDR3 nucleotides: TGTGCCAGCAGCTTAGCTTTTAATTGGCCAGTCGCCCAGAGTGATGATGGCTACACCTTC. Full variable domain (outside the CDR3, taken from reference TRBV7-9 and TRBJ1-2): DTGVSQNPRHKITKRGQNVTFRCDPISEHNRLYWYRQTLGQGPEFLTYFQNEAQLEKSRLLSDRFSAERPKGSFSTLEIQRTEQGDSAMYLCASSLAFNWPVAQSDDGYTFGSGTRLTVV.

Details on this clonotype: This sequence may be a read error, since a much larger clone differs from it by one base. The chain recombines TRBV11-2 with TRBJ1-1; a weak D match, TRBD1 (6 bases). This CDR3 comprises 13 residues. Germline CDR1 is SGHAT and CDR2 is FQNNGV. V lost 7 bases, J lost 2 bases, and 11 bases lay in between. Written as DNA, the CDR3 is TGTGCCAGCATGAGGACAGTAAACACTGAAGCTTTCTTT. Translation: CASMRTVNTEAFF.

This clonotype appeared many times. This chain joins TRBV3-1 and TRBJ2-1; D unclear. Germline lookup yields CDR1 LGHDT and CDR2 YNNKEL (reference sequence). V lost 1 base and J lost 0, with 16 bases in between. The CDR3 contains 18 residues. The DNA of the CDR3 is TGTGCCAGCAGCCAAGTCCCCCCGCTGGAGAGCTCCTACAATGAGCAGTTCTTC. It is translated as CASSQVPPLESSYNEQFF.

This clonotype was seen ten or more times. The V gene is TRBV20-1, the J gene TRBJ1-2, with D hard to call. The CDR3 totals 13 residues. V lost 3 bases and J lost 6, with 14 bases in between. Germline CDR1 DFQATT, CDR2 SNEGSKA (reference sequence). This chain's CDR3 is CSASPNSGDGYTF. The CDR3 bases are TGCAGTGCTAGTCCAAACTCAGGAGATGGCTACACCTTC.